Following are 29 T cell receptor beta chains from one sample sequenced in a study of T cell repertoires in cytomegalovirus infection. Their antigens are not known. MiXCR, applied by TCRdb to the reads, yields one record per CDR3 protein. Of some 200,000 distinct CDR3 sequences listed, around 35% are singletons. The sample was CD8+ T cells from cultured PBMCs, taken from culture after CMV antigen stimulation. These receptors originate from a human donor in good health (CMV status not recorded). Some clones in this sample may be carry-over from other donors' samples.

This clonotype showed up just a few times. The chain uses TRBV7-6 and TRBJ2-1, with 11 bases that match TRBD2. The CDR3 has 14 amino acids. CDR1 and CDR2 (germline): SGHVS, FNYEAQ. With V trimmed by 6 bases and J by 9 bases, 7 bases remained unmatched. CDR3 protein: CASSPGTSGGEQFF. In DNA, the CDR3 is TGTGCCAGCAGTCCCGGGACTAGCGGCGGTGAGCAGTTCTTC.

The CDR3 DNA is TGTGCCAGCAGTGAGACAGGGTACTCTGGCTACACCTTC. Residues: CASSETGYSGYTF. The chain employs TRBV27 and TRBJ1-2; 7 nucleotides align to TRBD1. CDR1 is MNHEY, CDR2 SMNVEV, per germline (reference sequence). This CDR3 has 13 residues. V lost 5 bases, J lost 7 bases, and 7 bases stayed unmatched.

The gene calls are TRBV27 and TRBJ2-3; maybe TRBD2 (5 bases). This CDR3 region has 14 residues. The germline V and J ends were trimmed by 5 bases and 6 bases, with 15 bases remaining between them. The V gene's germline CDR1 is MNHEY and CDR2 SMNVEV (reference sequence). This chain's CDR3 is CASSRYGELDTQYF. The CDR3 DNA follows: TGTGCCAGCAGTAGGTACGGGGAATTGGATACGCAGTATTTT.

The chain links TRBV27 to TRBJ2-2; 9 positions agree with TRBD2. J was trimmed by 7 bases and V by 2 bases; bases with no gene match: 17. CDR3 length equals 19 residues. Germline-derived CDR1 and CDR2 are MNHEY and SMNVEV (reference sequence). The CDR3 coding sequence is TGTGCCAGCAGTTTAAAGCCCCCAGGGCGGGGGGGCTTAAGCGGGGAGCTGTTTTTT. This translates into CASSLKPPGRGGLSGELFF.

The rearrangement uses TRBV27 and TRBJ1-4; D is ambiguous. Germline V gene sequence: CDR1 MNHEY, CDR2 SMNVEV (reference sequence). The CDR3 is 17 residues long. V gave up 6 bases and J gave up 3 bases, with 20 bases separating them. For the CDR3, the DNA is TGTGCCAGCAGGGAGACTGACACCGGGGTTGCTAATGAAAAACTGTTTTTT. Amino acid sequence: CASRETDTGVANEKLFF.

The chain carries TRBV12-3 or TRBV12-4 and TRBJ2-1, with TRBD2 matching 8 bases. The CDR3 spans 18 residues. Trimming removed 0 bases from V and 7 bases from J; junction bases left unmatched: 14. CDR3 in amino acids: CASSLAELLAAPPNEQFF. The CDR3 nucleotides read TGTGCCAGCAGTTTAGCGGAGTTACTAGCGGCGCCCCCAAATGAGCAGTTCTTC.

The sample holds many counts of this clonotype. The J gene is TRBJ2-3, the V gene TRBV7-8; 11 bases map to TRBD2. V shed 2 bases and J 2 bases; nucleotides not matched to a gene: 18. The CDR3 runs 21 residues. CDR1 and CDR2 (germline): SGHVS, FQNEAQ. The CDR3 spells CASSLRRLASGGRGHTDTQYF. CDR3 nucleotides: TGTGCCAGCAGCTTAAGACGTTTGGCTAGCGGGGGGAGGGGACACACAGATACGCAGTATTTT.

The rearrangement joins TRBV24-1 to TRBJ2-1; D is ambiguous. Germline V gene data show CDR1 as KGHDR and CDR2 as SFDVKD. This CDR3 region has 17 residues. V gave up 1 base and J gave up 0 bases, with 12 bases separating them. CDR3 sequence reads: CATSDLDGPSSYNEQFF. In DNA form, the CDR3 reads TGTGCCACCAGTGATTTAGATGGGCCGAGCTCCTACAATGAGCAGTTCTTC.

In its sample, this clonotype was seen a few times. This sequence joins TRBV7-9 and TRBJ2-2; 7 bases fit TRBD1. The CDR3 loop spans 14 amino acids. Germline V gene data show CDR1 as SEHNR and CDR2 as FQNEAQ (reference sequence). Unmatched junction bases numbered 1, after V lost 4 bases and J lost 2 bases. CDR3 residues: CASSYRGNTGELFF. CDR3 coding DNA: TGTGCCAGCAGCTACAGGGGAAACACCGGGGAGCTGTTTTTT.

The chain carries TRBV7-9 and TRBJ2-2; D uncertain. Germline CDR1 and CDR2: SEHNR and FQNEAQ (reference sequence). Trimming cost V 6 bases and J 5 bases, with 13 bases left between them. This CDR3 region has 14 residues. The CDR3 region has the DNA TGTGCCAGCAGGCTTGACGAGGAGACCGGGGAGCTGTTTTTT. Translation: CASRLDEETGELFF.

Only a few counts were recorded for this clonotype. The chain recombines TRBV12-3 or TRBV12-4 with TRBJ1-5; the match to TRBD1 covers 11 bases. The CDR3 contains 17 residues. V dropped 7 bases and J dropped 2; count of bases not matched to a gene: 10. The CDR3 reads CASTLGTGGMGNQPQHF. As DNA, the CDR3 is TGTGCCAGCACCCTCGGGACAGGGGGTATGGGCAATCAGCCCCAGCATTTT.

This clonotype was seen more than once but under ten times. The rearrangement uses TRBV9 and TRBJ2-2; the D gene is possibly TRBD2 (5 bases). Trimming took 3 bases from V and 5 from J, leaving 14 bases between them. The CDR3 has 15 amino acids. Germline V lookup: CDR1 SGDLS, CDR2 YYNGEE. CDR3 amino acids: CASSALRSGTGELFF. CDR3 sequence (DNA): TGTGCCAGCAGCGCCCTCCGGTCGGGAACCGGGGAGCTGTTTTTT.

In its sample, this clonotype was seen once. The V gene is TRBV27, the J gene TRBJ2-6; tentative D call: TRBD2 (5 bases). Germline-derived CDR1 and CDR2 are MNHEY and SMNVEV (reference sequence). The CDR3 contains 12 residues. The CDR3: CGTGVGANVLTF. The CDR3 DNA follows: TGTGGGACCGGGGTTGGGGCCAACGTCCTGACTTTC.

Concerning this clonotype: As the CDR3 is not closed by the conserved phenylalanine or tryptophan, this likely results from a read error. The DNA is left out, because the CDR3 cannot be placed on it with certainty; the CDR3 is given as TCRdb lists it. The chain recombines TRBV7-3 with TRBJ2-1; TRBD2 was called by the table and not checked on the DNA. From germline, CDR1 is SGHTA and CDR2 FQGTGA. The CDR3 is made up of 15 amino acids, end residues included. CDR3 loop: CASSWGAGLADPLWA.

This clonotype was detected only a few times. Written as DNA, the CDR3 is TGTGCCAGCAGACTAGTGAGGACAGATACGCAGTATTTT. Encoded protein: CASRLVRTDTQYF. The chain employs TRBV12-3 or TRBV12-4 and TRBJ2-3; D perhaps matches TRBD2 (5 bases). This CDR3 spans 13 amino acids. Deletions cut 6 bases from V and 3 bases from J, with 10 bases between.

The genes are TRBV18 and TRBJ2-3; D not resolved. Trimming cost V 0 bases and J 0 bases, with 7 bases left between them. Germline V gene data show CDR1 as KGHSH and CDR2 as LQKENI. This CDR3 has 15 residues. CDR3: CASSPPRLSTDTQYF. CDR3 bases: TGTGCCAGCTCACCACCGAGGCTCAGCACAGATACGCAGTATTTT.

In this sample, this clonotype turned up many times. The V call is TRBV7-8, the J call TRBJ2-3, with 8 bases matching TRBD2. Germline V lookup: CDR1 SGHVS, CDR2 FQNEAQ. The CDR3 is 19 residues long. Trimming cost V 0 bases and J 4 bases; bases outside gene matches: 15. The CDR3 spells CASSLALTLTGGPSDTQYF. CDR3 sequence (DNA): TGTGCCAGCAGCTTAGCCCTAACATTAACGGGGGGGCCCTCAGATACGCAGTATTTT.

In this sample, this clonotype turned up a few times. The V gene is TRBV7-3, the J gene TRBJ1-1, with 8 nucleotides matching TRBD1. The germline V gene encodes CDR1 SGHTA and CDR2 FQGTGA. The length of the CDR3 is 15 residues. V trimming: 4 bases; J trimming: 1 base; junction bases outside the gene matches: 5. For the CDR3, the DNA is TGTGCCAGCAGCTCCACAGGGGGGGAGAACACTGAAGCTTTCTTT. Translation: CASSSTGGENTEAFF.

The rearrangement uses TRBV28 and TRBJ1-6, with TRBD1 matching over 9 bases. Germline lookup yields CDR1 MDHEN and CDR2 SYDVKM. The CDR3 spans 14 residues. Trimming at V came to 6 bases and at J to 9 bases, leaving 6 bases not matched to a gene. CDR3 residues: CASSGTGIGSPLHF. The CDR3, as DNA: TGTGCCAGCAGCGGGACAGGGATCGGTTCACCCCTCCACTTT.

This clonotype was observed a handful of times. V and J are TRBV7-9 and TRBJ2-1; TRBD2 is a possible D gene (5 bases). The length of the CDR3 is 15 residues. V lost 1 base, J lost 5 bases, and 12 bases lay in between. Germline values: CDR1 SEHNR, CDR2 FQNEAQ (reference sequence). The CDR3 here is CASSLVSGRNNEQFF. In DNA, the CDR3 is TGTGCCAGCAGCTTAGTGAGCGGACGAAACAATGAGCAGTTCTTC.

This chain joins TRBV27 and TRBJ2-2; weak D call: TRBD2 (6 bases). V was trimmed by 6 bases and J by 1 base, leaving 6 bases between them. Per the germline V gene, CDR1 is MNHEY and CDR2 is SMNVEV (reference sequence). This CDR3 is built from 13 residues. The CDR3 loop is CASRGLNTGELFF. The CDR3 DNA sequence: TGTGCCAGCAGGGGACTGAACACCGGGGAGCTGTTTTTT.

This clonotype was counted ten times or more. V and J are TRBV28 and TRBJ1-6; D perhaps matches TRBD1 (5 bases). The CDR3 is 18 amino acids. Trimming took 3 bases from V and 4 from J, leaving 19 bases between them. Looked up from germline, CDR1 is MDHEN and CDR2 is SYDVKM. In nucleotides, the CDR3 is TGTGCCAGCAGTTTGGGGTTCTCAAGGGGTATTTATAATTCACCCCTCCACTTT. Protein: CASSLGFSRGIYNSPLHF. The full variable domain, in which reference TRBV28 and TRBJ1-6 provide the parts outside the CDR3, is DVKVTQSSRYLVKRTGEKVFLECVQDMDHENMFWYRQDPGLGLRLIYFSYDVKMKEKGDIPEGYSVSREKKERFSLILESASTNQTSMYLCASSLGFSRGIYNSPLHFGNGTRLTVT.

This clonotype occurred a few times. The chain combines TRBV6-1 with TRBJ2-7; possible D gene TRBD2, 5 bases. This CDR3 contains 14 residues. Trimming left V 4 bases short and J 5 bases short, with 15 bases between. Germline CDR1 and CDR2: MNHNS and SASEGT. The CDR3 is CASSGLSLGDEQYF. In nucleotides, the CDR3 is TGTGCCAGCAGTGGACTTTCGCTCGGGGACGAGCAGTACTTC.

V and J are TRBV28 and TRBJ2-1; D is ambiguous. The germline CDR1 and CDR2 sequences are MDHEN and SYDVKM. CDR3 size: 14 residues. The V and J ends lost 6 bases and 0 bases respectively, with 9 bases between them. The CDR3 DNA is TGTGCCAGCAGACCGCCGGACTCCTACAATGAGCAGTTCTTC. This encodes CASRPPDSYNEQFF. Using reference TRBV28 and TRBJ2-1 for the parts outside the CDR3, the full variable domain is DVKVTQSSRYLVKRTGEKVFLECVQDMDHENMFWYRQDPGLGLRLIYFSYDVKMKEKGDIPEGYSVSREKKERFSLILESASTNQTSMYLCASRPPDSYNEQFFGPGTRLTVL.

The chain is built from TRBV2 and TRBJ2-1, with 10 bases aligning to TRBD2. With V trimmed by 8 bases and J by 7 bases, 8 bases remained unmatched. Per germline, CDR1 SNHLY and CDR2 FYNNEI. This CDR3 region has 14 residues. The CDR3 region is CASGTGTSENEQFF. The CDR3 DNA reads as TGTGCCAGCGGCACCGGGACTAGCGAAAATGAGCAGTTCTTC.

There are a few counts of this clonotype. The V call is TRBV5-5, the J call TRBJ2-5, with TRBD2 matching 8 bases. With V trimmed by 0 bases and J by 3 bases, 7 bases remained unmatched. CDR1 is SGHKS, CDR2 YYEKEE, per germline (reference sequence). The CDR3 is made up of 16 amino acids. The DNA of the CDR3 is TGTGCCAGCAGCTTGGAAGGGGGACTAGGGAAAGAGACCCAGTACTTC. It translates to CASSLEGGLGKETQYF.

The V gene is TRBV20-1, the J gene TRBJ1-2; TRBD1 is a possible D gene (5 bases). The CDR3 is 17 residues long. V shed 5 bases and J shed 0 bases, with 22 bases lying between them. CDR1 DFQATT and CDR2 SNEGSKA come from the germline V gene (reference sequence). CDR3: CSARPTDKGLPNYGYTF. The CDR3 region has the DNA TGCAGTGCTCGGCCCACGGACAAGGGCCTTCCTAACTATGGCTACACCTTC.

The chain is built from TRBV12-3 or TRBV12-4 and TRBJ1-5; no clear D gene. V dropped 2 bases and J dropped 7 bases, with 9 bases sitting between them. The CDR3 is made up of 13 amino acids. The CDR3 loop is CASSLRPDQPQHF. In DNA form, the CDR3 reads TGTGCCAGCAGTTTACGGCCTGACCAGCCCCAGCATTTT.

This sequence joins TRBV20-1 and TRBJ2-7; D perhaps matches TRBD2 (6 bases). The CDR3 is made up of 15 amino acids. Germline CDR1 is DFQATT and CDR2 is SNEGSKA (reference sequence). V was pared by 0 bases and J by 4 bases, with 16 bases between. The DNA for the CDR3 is TGCAGTGCTAGAGACGGCGGGACGCCGGCGTACGAGCAGTACTTC. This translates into CSARDGGTPAYEQYF.